A single sample gave rise to the 30 T cell receptor beta chains below, sequenced in a study of blood T cell repertoires in COVID-19. The protocol was immunoSEQ multiplex PCR, while the TCRdb copy is restricted to in-frame clones and leaves out a portion. The sample records around 200,000 clones, around 82% being singletons. The specimen was peripheral blood. The receptors here all came from a man aged 45-60 years with active or convalescent COVID-19.

This rearrangement joins TRBV29-1 to TRBJ1-2, with unresolved D. CDR3 size: 13 residues. V lost 5 bases and J lost 3, with 13 bases in between. Looked up from germline, CDR1 is SQVTM and CDR2 is ANQGSEA. The CDR3 protein is CSVLWASDYGYTF. The CDR3 nucleotides are TGCAGCGTTCTGTGGGCGTCGGACTATGGCTACACCTTC.

CDR3 sequence: CSVRSQAGAFF. The DNA for the CDR3 is TGCAGCGTCCGTTCCCAGGCTGGAGCTTTCTTT. The V gene is TRBV29-1, the J gene TRBJ1-1; D is ambiguous. The CDR3 totals 11 residues. The germline CDR1 and CDR2 sequences are SQVTM and ANQGSEA. V was trimmed by 6 bases and J by 10 bases, leaving 15 bases between them.

The chain uses TRBV12-1 and TRBJ2-7; TRBD2, the D gene given by the table, was not confirmed from the DNA. TRBV12-1 is given as a pseudogene. The CDR3 contains 18 residues. CDR3 DNA: TGTGCCAGCAGCCTTACCCTGACTAGCGGGAGGTCGATTTACGAGCAGTACTTC. Translated: CASSLTLTSGRSIYEQYF.

Comments on this clone: The sample has other DNA sequences that encode this CDR3 too. The chain recombines TRBV5-1 with TRBJ1-5, with unresolved D. CDR3 size: 14 residues. The V end was cut by 0 bases, the J end by 2 bases, with 6 bases between. The germline CDR1 and CDR2 sequences are SGHRS and YFSETQ. The CDR3 coding sequence is TGCGCCAGCAGCTTGGGAGGAGGCAATCAGCCCCAGCATTTT. This sequence encodes CASSLGGGNQPQHF.

The V call is TRBV28, the J call TRBJ1-6; a weak D match, TRBD1 (5 bases). The length of the CDR3 is 15 residues. Looked up from germline, CDR1 is MDHEN and CDR2 is SYDVKM. Trimming removed 1 base from V and 7 bases from J, with 11 bases in between. The CDR3 sequence: CASSLLQGTNSPLHF. CDR3 coding DNA: TGTGCCAGCAGTTTATTGCAGGGAACGAATTCACCCCTCCACTTT.

The chain has TRBV5-5 and TRBJ2-3, with D perhaps TRBD2 (5 bases). The germline CDR1 and CDR2 sequences are SGHKS and YYEKEE (reference sequence). This CDR3 region has 15 residues. V lost 4 bases, J lost 6 bases, and 18 bases lay in between. CDR3 region: CASSPPRTGLDTQYF. The CDR3 DNA sequence: TGTGCCAGCAGCCCTCCTCGGACGGGGTTGGATACGCAGTATTTT.

The chain carries TRBV30 and TRBJ1-1; the D is unclear. V dropped 0 bases and J dropped 2 bases, with 7 bases sitting between them. Germline-derived CDR1 and CDR2 are GTSNPN and SVGIG (reference sequence). CDR3 length: 13 amino acids. The CDR3 DNA follows: TGTGCCTGGAGTGTACGGTTAAACACTGAAGCTTTCTTT. Its protein product is CAWSVRLNTEAFF.

The chain employs TRBV7-2 and TRBJ1-3; D is perhaps TRBD1 (5 bases). CDR3 length: 17 residues. The V end was cut by 5 bases, the J end by 0 bases, with 17 bases between. Germline CDR1 is SGHTA and CDR2 is FQGNSA. Here the CDR3 reads CASSPGGRGSSGNTIYF. The CDR3 coding sequence is TGTGCCAGCAGCCCCGGGGGTAGAGGGAGCTCTGGAAACACCATATATTTT.

The chain employs TRBV15 and TRBJ1-3; a weak D match, TRBD1 (5 bases). This CDR3 is built from 17 residues. Trimming shortened V by 11 bases and J by 0 bases, and 23 bases separated the two germline ends. Looked up from germline, CDR1 is LNHNV and CDR2 is YYDKDF (reference sequence). CDR3 in DNA: TGTGCCCCAGGAGCAGAGACAGAACTTCACTCTGGAAACACCATATATTTT. Protein sequence: CAPGAETELHSGNTIYF.

About this clone itself: At one end the junction does not follow the germline gene, possibly because of a read error. This chain joins TRBV6-2 or TRBV6-3 and TRBJ2-7; 14 bases map to TRBD2. The CDR3 totals 13 residues. CDR1 is MNHEY and CDR2 is SVGEGT in the germline V gene. CDR3 bases: TGTGCCAGCAGTCCCCCCCGGACTAGCGGGAGGAACTTC. Its translation: CASSPPRTSGRNF.

The chain uses TRBV9 and TRBJ2-2; 7 nucleotides align to TRBD1. The J segment lost 1 base and the V segment lost 0 bases, leaving 3 bases of the junction unmatched. This CDR3 comprises 16 residues. Germline V gives CDR1 SGDLS, CDR2 YYNGEE. The CDR3 reads CASSVAGTVNTGELFF. For the CDR3, the DNA is TGTGCCAGCAGCGTAGCCGGGACAGTGAACACCGGGGAGCTGTTTTTT.

This sequence joins TRBV10-3 and TRBJ2-1, with TRBD1 matching over 9 bases. V shed 2 bases and J 5 bases; nucleotides not matched to a gene: 4. Germline loops: CDR1 ENHRY, CDR2 SYGVKD. The CDR3 extends over 15 amino acids. Here the CDR3 reads CAISEDGTGNNEQFF. CDR3 nucleotides: TGTGCCATCAGTGAGGACGGGACAGGGAACAATGAGCAGTTCTTC.

This sequence joins TRBV5-1 and TRBJ2-1, with a weak D call TRBD2 (5 bases). V was trimmed by 0 bases and J by 10 bases, leaving 8 bases between them. Germline V gene data show CDR1 as SGHRS and CDR2 as YFSETQ. The CDR3 contains 12 residues. This chain's CDR3 is CASSLDRLEQFF. The CDR3 DNA follows: TGCGCCAGCAGCTTGGACCGACTAGAGCAGTTCTTC.

The rearrangement joins TRBV6-1 to TRBJ2-1, with 7 nucleotides matching TRBD2. Germline trimming cut 0 bases from V and 10 bases from J; bases unmatched to any gene: 12. The CDR3 spans 16 residues. The germline gives CDR1 MNHNS, CDR2 SASEGT. CDR3 sequence reads: CASSEAASGPFWEQFF. The CDR3 bases are TGTGCCAGCAGTGAAGCGGCTAGCGGCCCTTTTTGGGAGCAGTTCTTC.

The gene calls are TRBV30 and TRBJ2-2; the match to TRBD2 covers 13 bases. Germline lookup yields CDR1 GTSNPN and CDR2 SVGIG (reference sequence). This CDR3 has 15 residues. The V and J ends lost 1 base and 7 bases, in that order; junction bases with no gene match: 3. The CDR3 DNA reads TGTGCCTGGAGTGGACTAGCGGGGGGCAGCGGGGAGCTGTTTTTT. Protein: CAWSGLAGGSGELFF. The whole variable domain, filled in from reference TRBV30 and TRBJ2-2, reads SQTIHQWPATLVQPVGSPLSLECTVEGTSNPNLYWYRQAAGRGLQLLFYSVGIGQISSEVPQNLSASRPQDRQFILSSKKLLLSDSGFYLCAWSGLAGGSGELFFGEGSRLTVL.

The rearrangement uses TRBV18 and TRBJ1-1; D is ambiguous. Trimming took off 2 bases at V and 6 bases at J, with 7 bases between the two ends. This CDR3 is built from 12 residues. Germline CDR1 is KGHSH and CDR2 is LQKENI. CDR3 bases: TGTGCCAGCTCACCAAGTACGGCTGAAGCTTTCTTT. Its translation: CASSPSTAEAFF.

This rearrangement joins TRBV18 to TRBJ2-7; a weak D match, TRBD1 (6 bases). The CDR3 has 12 residues. V was pared by 2 bases and J by 6 bases, with 8 bases between. Germline CDR1 is KGHSH and CDR2 is LQKENI. The CDR3 sequence is CASSPTGIEQYF. CDR3 DNA: TGTGCCAGCTCACCAACAGGGATCGAGCAGTACTTC.

The CDR3 here is CASSSGQGGANVLTF. As DNA, the CDR3 is TGTGCCAGCAGCTCGGGACAAGGAGGGGCCAACGTCCTGACTTTC. The V and J genes are TRBV7-2 and TRBJ2-6; tentatively, D is TRBD1 (6 bases). Between the trimmed V and J ends, which lost 4 bases and 4 bases, there was a span of 11 bases. The germline V gene encodes CDR1 SGHTA and CDR2 FQGNSA. The CDR3 consists of 15 residues.

This CDR3 reads CASYPGLGGIQYF. The DNA for the CDR3 is TGTGCCAGCTATCCGGGACTCGGTGGGATTCAGTACTTC. The chain has TRBV19 and TRBJ2-4, with D perhaps matching TRBD2 (6 bases). The CDR3 spans 13 residues. V shed 9 bases and J shed 10 bases, with 19 bases lying between them. Germline CDR1 is LNHDA and CDR2 is SQIVND (reference sequence).

The rearrangement joins TRBV7-3 to TRBJ2-1; TRBD2 matches at 9 bases. The V gene end was trimmed by 2 bases and the J gene end by 5 bases; junction bases not matched to a gene: 4. The germline V gene encodes CDR1 SGHTA and CDR2 FQGTGA. The CDR3 runs to 15 residues. The CDR3 loop is CASSLAGGPDNEQFF. The CDR3 nucleotides read TGTGCCAGCAGCTTAGCGGGAGGGCCGGACAATGAGCAGTTCTTC.

The V and J genes are TRBV6-6 and TRBJ1-5; no firm D call. Germline lookup yields CDR1 MNHNY and CDR2 SVGAGI (reference sequence). Trimming took 5 bases from V and 8 from J, leaving 7 bases between them. The CDR3 length is 11 residues. In nucleotides, the CDR3 is TGTGCCAGCAGTCAACGCGAGCCCCAGCATTTT. Amino acids: CASSQREPQHF.

The chain links TRBV5-6 to TRBJ1-1; D ambiguous. V was pared by 4 bases and J by 6 bases, with 16 bases between. The CDR3 extends over 14 amino acids. Germline CDR1 reads SGHDT; CDR2 reads YYEEEE. CDR3 nucleotides: TGTGCCAGCAGCGACACAAACAGAGACCCTGAAGCTTTCTTT. Translation: CASSDTNRDPEAFF.

The chain is built from TRBV9 and TRBJ2-2; 7 bases agree with TRBD1. In germline, CDR1 is SGDLS, CDR2 YYNGEE. The trim removed 1 base at V and 4 bases at J, leaving 4 bases unmatched. The CDR3 runs to 15 residues. The chain's CDR3 is CASSVKGAGTGELFF. The CDR3 DNA follows: TGTGCCAGCAGCGTAAAGGGGGCGGGCACCGGGGAGCTGTTTTTT.

The V call is TRBV10-2, the J call TRBJ2-5; D perhaps matches TRBD2 (6 bases). This CDR3 spans 18 amino acids. The V gene's germline CDR1 is WSHSY and CDR2 SAAADI. V was clipped by 2 bases and J by 0 bases, with 19 bases between them. As DNA, the CDR3 is TGCGCCAGCAGTGAGCCAGACCCTGGCCTAGCGTACCAAGAGACCCAGTACTTC. Protein product: CASSEPDPGLAYQETQYF.

The V and J genes are TRBV20-1 and TRBJ2-7, with TRBD2 as a possible D gene (6 bases). Germline CDR1 reads DFQATT; CDR2 reads SNEGSKA (reference sequence). The CDR3 covers 13 residues. Trimming shortened V by 3 bases and J by 3 bases, and 12 bases separated the two germline ends. The CDR3 DNA is TGCAGTGCTAGTACGACTAGTTACTACGAGCAGTACTTC. Translating gives CSASTTSYYEQYF.

The chain combines TRBV7-2 with TRBJ1-4, with TRBD1 as a possible D gene (6 bases). The germline V gene has CDR1 SGHTA and CDR2 FQGNSA. The CDR3 runs to 14 residues. With 5 bases removed from V and 8 bases from J, the gap between germline ends came to 15 bases. The CDR3 protein is CASSLSGGPEKLFF. The CDR3 nucleotides read TGTGCCAGCAGCCTATCGGGGGGCCCCGAAAAACTGTTTTTT.

CDR3 nucleotides: TGCGCCAGCAGCTTGGACGGGATAAACGAGCAGTACTTC. It is translated as CASSLDGINEQYF. The rearrangement joins TRBV5-1 to TRBJ2-7, with D possibly matching TRBD2 (5 bases). CDR1 is SGHRS, CDR2 YFSETQ, per germline. V shed 0 bases and J shed 5 bases, with 9 bases lying between them. The CDR3 loop spans 13 amino acids. Filled out from reference TRBV5-1 and TRBJ2-7, the complete variable domain reads KAGVTQTPRYLIKTRGQQVTLSCSPISGHRSVSWYQQTPGQGLQFLFEYFSETQRNKGNFPGRFSGRQFSNSRSEMNVSTLELGDSALYLCASSLDGINEQYFGPGTRLTVT.

CDR3 DNA: TGTGCCAGCAGTCACAACCAAGAGACCCAGTACTTC. This gives the protein CASSHNQETQYF. J is TRBJ2-5 and V is TRBV27; D call uncertain. This CDR3 has 12 residues. V was shortened by 5 bases and J by 0 bases, with 4 bases between the two germline ends. Germline values: CDR1 MNHEY, CDR2 SMNVEV (reference sequence).

The chain employs TRBV15 and TRBJ2-5; TRBD2 agrees at 10 bases. The V gene end was trimmed by 2 bases and the J gene end by 5 bases; junction bases not matched to a gene: 8. The CDR3 runs to 16 residues. The germline gives CDR1 LNHNV, CDR2 YYDKDF (reference sequence). The CDR3 is CATSRRAGGYGETQYF. CDR3 coding DNA: TGTGCCACCAGCAGAAGAGCGGGAGGGTACGGGGAGACCCAGTACTTC. The full variable domain, with the rest looked up from reference TRBV15 and TRBJ2-5, is DAMVIQNPRYQVTQFGKPVTLSCSQTLNHNVMYWYQQKSSQAPKLLFHYYDKDFNNEADTPDNFQSRRPNTSFCFLDIRSPGLGDTAMYLCATSRRAGGYGETQYFGPGTRLLVL.

The chain is built from TRBV6-2 or TRBV6-3 and TRBJ1-6; D unresolved. Germline CDR1 is MNHEY and CDR2 is SVGEGT. The CDR3 is 12 residues long. Between the trimmed V and J ends, which lost 5 bases and 10 bases, there was a span of 9 bases. The CDR3 protein is CASSPSLSPLHF. CDR3 DNA sequence: TGTGCCAGCAGTCCCAGTTTATCACCCCTCCACTTT.